The present T cell receptor (beta chain) was sequenced within a study of blood T cell repertoires in COVID-19. Study-wide background: Samples representing acute and convalescent COVID-19 were sourced from the United States, Italy and Spain.

Germline-derived CDR1 and CDR2 are SGHKS and YYEKEE (reference sequence). The CDR3 is made up of 14 amino acids. Losses at the gene ends were 4 bases for V and 5 bases for J; bases not matched to a gene: 4. Authors' analysis steps: By means of reference gene primer amplification, nucleated cell counts were estimated. TCRdb keeps only in-frame clones here, not all; method: immunoSEQ multiplex PCR. That table furnishes V, J and clone size, whereas the DNA furnished D and trimming. The sample lists 180,000 or so clones; 75% to 90% were seen once. The chain has TRBV5-5 and TRBJ2-2; 8 positions match TRBD2. The receptor's source is a man aged 35 to 55 with acute or convalescent COVID-19. Sequenced sample: peripheral blood. The CDR3 DNA reads TGTGCCAGCAGCCCGGGACTAGGAACCGGGGAGCTGTTTTTT. The encoded protein is CASSPGLGTGELFF.